This T cell receptor (beta chain) was observed in a study of blood T cell repertoires in COVID-19. In the original processing: Amplification from reference gene primers served as the basis for estimated nucleated cell counts. Using immunoSEQ multiplex PCR, the repertoire was profiled, and TCRdb retains in-frame clones only, with some absent. D and trimming were read from the DNA, whereas the V and J calls and clone size are those reported in that table. The sample shows about 270,000 clones, about 88% of them seen only once. The sample taken for sequencing was PBMCs or T cells enriched from blood (not recorded which). The clonotype was recovered from a woman in her forties or fifties who had recovered from COVID-19.

CDR3 DNA: TGCGCCAGCAGCTTGGAGACCGGGACAGGGTCCCATGAGCAGTTCTTC. Residues: CASSLETGTGSHEQFF. The V and J genes are TRBV5-1 and TRBJ2-1; TRBD1 matches at 9 bases. V dropped 0 bases and J dropped 8; count of bases not matched to a gene: 9. CDR3 size: 16 residues. Germline V lookup: CDR1 SGHRS, CDR2 YFSETQ.